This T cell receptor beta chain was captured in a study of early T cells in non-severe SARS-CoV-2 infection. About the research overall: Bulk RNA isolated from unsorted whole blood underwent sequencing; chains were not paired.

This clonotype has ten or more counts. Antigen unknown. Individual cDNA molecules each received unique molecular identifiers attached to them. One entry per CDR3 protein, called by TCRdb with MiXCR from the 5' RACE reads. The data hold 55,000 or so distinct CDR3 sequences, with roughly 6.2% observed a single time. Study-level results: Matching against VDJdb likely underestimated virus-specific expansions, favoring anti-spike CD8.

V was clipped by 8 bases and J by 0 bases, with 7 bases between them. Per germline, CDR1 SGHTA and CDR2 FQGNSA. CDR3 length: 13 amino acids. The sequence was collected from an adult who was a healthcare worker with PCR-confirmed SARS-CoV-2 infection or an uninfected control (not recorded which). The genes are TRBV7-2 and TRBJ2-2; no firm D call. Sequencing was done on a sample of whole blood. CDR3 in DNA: TGTGCCAGCCAGGAAGCGAACACCGGGGAGCTGTTTTTT. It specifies CASQEANTGELFF.